These 11 T cell receptor beta chains were all obtained from the same sample, sequenced in a study of blood T cells in healthy people across ages (dated by TCRdb to about 2015). Libraries were built with 5' RACE. The sequencing machine was an Illumina HiSeq 2500. A second PCR of 7 to 11 cycles was performed with a sample-barcoded 5' primer and a J-beta primer mix. The public reads were run again by TCRdb, first through fastp at Q25 and then through MiXCR, and only productive beta chains were kept. Each record represents a unique CDR3 protein, reported with the most common genes and DNA among its rows. Counted in this sample were over a million distinct CDR3 sequences; about 25% of them appeared once. About 0.72% of the sample comes from the top ten. The sample also formed part of further work on T cells of mothers and their children.

The sample consisted of blood. These receptors originate from a girl aged 2 to 10 in good health.

The chain joins TRBV14 to TRBJ2-1; D is unclear. Germline V gene sequence: CDR1 SGHDN, CDR2 FVKESK. V was pared by 4 bases and J by 3 bases, with 13 bases between. The CDR3 is made up of 15 amino acids. CDR3 nucleotide sequence: TGTGCCAGCAGCCCCAGCAAGTCGTTCTACAATGAGCAGTTCTTC. Amino acid sequence: CASSPSKSFYNEQFF.

As regards this clonotype: A read error may account for a junction end that differs from germline. The chain is built from TRBV7-8 and TRBJ2-1; the match to TRBD2 covers 16 bases. CDR1 SGHVS and CDR2 FQNEAQ come from the germline V gene. The CDR3 extends over 14 amino acids. CDR3 residues: CASSPGTSGGAQIF. The DNA of the CDR3 is TGTGCCAGCAGCCCAGGGACTAGCGGGGGGGCCCAGATCTTC.

This clonotype was counted between two and nine times. The V gene is TRBV15, the J gene TRBJ2-5; either TRBD1 or TRBD2 may fit D (5 bases each). The germline V gene encodes CDR1 LNHNV and CDR2 YYDKDF (reference sequence). This CDR3 is built from 16 residues. V dropped 5 bases and J dropped 5 bases, with 21 bases sitting between them. Here the CDR3 reads CATSFGQGKTGETQYF. The CDR3 DNA reads as TGTGCCACCAGCTTCGGGCAGGGAAAAACGGGGGAGACCCAGTACTTC.

The CDR3 here is CASSLLFKKTGWANYGYTF. CDR3 coding DNA: TGTGCCAGCAGTTTATTATTCAAAAAGACAGGATGGGCTAACTATGGCTACACCTTC. The rearrangement joins TRBV28 to TRBJ1-2; D might be TRBD1 (6 bases). CDR3 length: 19 amino acids. The germline V and J ends were trimmed by 1 base and 0 bases, with 21 bases remaining between them. CDR1 is MDHEN and CDR2 is SYDVKM in the germline V gene.

The gene calls are TRBV29-1 and TRBJ2-5, with 10 bases fitting TRBD1. Matching the DNA end better, TRBJ2-7 makes the J call doubtful. This CDR3 is built from 16 residues. Germline CDR1 is SQVTM and CDR2 is ANQGSEA. In DNA, the CDR3 is TGCAGCGTTGAAGATTTGGGGGGACAGGGGTTATTCGAGCAGTACTTC. The encoded protein is CSVEDLGGQGLFEQYF.

This clonotype occurred a few times. V usage is TRBV28 and J usage is TRBJ1-4; a weak D match, TRBD1 (5 bases). Germline V gives CDR1 MDHEN, CDR2 SYDVKM. Trimming removed 6 bases from V and 3 bases from J, with 8 bases in between. The CDR3 is 13 amino acids. CDR3 DNA: TGTGCCAGCAGAGGGGCGGCTAATGAAAAACTGTTTTTT. Its translation is CASRGAANEKLFF. Variable domain in full (rest from reference TRBV28 and TRBJ1-4): DVKVTQSSRYLVKRTGEKVFLECVQDMDHENMFWYRQDPGLGLRLIYFSYDVKMKEKGDIPEGYSVSREKKERFSLILESASTNQTSMYLCASRGAANEKLFFGSGTQLSVL.

V gene TRBV28 combines with J gene TRBJ2-6; D remains ambiguous. This CDR3 is built from 14 residues. Germline CDR1 and CDR2: MDHEN and SYDVKM. V lost 8 bases to trimming and J lost 0 bases, with 8 bases between them. The CDR3 is CASRVGSGANVLTF. The CDR3 DNA sequence: TGTGCCAGCCGGGTGGGCTCTGGGGCCAACGTCCTGACTTTC.

A few counts support this clonotype. V usage is TRBV29-1 and J usage is TRBJ1-2; D remains unclear. This CDR3 spans 16 amino acids. Trimming took 3 bases from V and 0 from J, leaving 17 bases between them. Looked up from germline, CDR1 is SQVTM and CDR2 is ANQGSEA. The CDR3, as DNA: TGCAGCGTTGAGGCGGCGTCGGCGGAGGCTAACTATGGCTACACCTTC. Its translation is CSVEAASAEANYGYTF.

The chain combines TRBV3-1 with TRBJ2-6; maybe TRBD1 (6 bases). Trimming removed 3 bases at V and 1 base at J, with 7 bases between. CDR3 size: 15 residues. Germline V CDR1 and CDR2: LGHDT, YNNKEL (reference sequence). In nucleotides, the CDR3 is TGTGCCAGCAGCCACAGGGGATCTGGGGCCAACGTCCTGACTTTC. It is translated as CASSHRGSGANVLTF.

V is TRBV18 and J is TRBJ1-6; D ambiguous. This CDR3 contains 13 residues. Trimming pared 1 base from V and 12 bases from J, leaving 10 bases between. The germline gives CDR1 KGHSH, CDR2 LQKENI. The CDR3 nucleotides read TGTGCCAGCTCACCACGACTTCAAGAACCCCTCCACTTT. Its translation is CASSPRLQEPLHF.

This clonotype occurred a few times. This chain uses TRBV5-6 with TRBJ1-2; D remains ambiguous. This CDR3 has 11 residues. Per the germline V gene, CDR1 is SGHDT and CDR2 is YYEEEE. Trimming shortened V by 1 base and J by 8 bases, and 6 bases separated the two germline ends. CDR3 sequence: CASSLKEGYTF. Here the CDR3 DNA reads TGTGCCAGCAGCTTGAAAGAAGGCTACACCTTC. Full variable domain (outside the CDR3, taken from reference TRBV5-6 and TRBJ1-2): DAGVTQSPTHLIKTRGQQVTLRCSPKSGHDTVSWYQQALGQGPQFIFQYYEEEERQRGNFPDRFSGHQFPNYSSELNVNALLLGDSALYLCASSLKEGYTFGSGTRLTVV.